This T cell receptor (beta chain) was obtained from a study of monozygotic twins with inflammatory bowel disease. The CDR3 totals 14 residues. Germline V gene sequence: CDR1 DFQATT, CDR2 SNEGSKA (reference sequence). Template switching added UMIs carrying a 6-nucleotide sample barcode. Using the 5' RACE reads, TCRdb records one entry per CDR3 protein without DNA. Its table records 170,000 or so distinct CDR3 sequences. The sequence was obtained from a human donor with ulcerative colitis or Crohn's disease, or a healthy co-twin of an affected twin (not recorded which). Sequenced sample: blood. This chain joins TRBV20-1 and TRBJ1-4; the D call of TRBD1 rests on TCRdb alone, since no DNA is present to check it. CDR3 residues: CSARPPTGSEKLFF.